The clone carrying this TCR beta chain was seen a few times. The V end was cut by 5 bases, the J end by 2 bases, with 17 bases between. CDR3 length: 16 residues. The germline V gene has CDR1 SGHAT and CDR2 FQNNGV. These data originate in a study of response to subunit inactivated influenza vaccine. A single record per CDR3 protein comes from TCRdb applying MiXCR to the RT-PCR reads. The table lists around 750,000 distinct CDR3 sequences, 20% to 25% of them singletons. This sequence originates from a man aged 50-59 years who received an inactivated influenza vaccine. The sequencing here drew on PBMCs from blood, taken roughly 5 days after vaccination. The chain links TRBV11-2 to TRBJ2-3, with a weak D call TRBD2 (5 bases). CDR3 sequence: CASSQGGLSITDTQYF. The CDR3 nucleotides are TGTGCCAGCAGCCAAGGCGGGCTCTCGATCACAGATACGCAGTATTTT. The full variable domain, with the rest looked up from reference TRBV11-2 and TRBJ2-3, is EAGVAQSPRYKIIEKRQSVAFWCNPISGHATLYWYQQILGQGPKLLIQFQNNGVVDDSQLPKDRFSAERLKGVDSTLKIQPAKLEDSAVYLCASSQGGLSITDTQYFGPGTRLTVL.